The 3 T cell receptor beta chains below were found in one sample sequenced in a study of cytomegalovirus exposure and HLA in healthy donors. PCR employed 60 Vbeta and 13 Jbeta primers. Profiled with immunoSEQ multiplex PCR; TCRdb holds only in-frame clones, not every one. The data contain about 120,000 clones, about 77% of them singletons. Input material: PBMCs. The receptors come from a woman in her twenties or thirties in good health and CMV-seropositive.

Points on this clone: At one end, the junction sequence differs from germline, possibly due to a read error. The genes are TRBV10-3 and TRBJ1-4, with 7 bases that match TRBD1. This CDR3 spans 13 amino acids. Germline-derived CDR1 and CDR2 are ENHRY and SYGVKD. CDR3 coding DNA: TGTGCCAGCCACAGGGGACAAAATGAAAAACTGGTTTTT. Translating gives CASHRGQNEKLVF.

The sample holds a few counts of this clone. This chain connects TRBV19 to TRBJ2-5; 7 bases are a match to TRBD1. Losses at the gene ends were 4 bases for V and 2 bases for J; bases not matched to a gene: 10. CDR3 size: 16 residues. The germline gives CDR1 LNHDA, CDR2 SQIVND (reference sequence). CDR3 in DNA: TGTGCCAGTAGTAGAATAACTGGACAGGTACAAGAGACCCAGTACTTC. This gives the protein CASSRITGQVQETQYF.

The V call is TRBV4-1, the J call TRBJ2-7; 7 bases align to TRBD1. The ends lost 2 bases at V and 4 bases at J; junction bases unmatched: 11. Germline assignment: CDR1 MGHRA and CDR2 YSYEKL. This CDR3 spans 16 amino acids. The CDR3 protein is CASSQPPTGLGYEQYF. CDR3 bases: TGCGCCAGCAGCCAACCCCCGACAGGGTTGGGTTACGAGCAGTACTTC.